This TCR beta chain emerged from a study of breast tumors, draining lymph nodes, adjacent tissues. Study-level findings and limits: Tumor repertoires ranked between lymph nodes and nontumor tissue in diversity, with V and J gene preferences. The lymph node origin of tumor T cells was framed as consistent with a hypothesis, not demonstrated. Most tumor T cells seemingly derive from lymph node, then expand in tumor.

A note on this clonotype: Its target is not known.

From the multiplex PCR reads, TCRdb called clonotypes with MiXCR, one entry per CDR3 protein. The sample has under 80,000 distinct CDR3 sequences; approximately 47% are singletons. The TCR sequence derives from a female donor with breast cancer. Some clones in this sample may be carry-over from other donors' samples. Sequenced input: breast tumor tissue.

The CDR3 nucleotides are TGTGCCAGCAGCAACCGGACAGGGAGAGAGACCCAGTACTTC. It codes for CASSNRTGRETQYF. This chain uses TRBV7-9 with TRBJ2-5, with 8 bases fitting TRBD1. The CDR3 consists of 14 residues. Germline assignment: CDR1 SEHNR and CDR2 FQNEAQ (reference sequence). V lost 5 bases and J lost 4; bases outside the gene matches: 6.